This T cell receptor beta chain was captured in a study of cytomegalovirus exposure and HLA in healthy donors. Sequenced by immunoSEQ multiplex PCR; TCRdb stores in-frame clones only, minus some. The sample holds more than 55,000 clones, 94% seen once. The specimen sequenced was PBMCs. The clonotype comes from a woman between 18 and 30 years old in good health and CMV-seronegative.

The chain's CDR3 is CASSLGDRKAGYTF. CDR3 nucleotides: TGTGCCAGCAGCTTAGGGGACAGGAAGGCTGGCTACACCTTC. The gene calls are TRBV7-8 and TRBJ1-2; 8 nucleotides line up with TRBD1. In germline, CDR1 is SGHVS, CDR2 FQNEAQ. CDR3 length: 14 residues. V shed 1 base and J 7 bases; nucleotides not matched to a gene: 5.